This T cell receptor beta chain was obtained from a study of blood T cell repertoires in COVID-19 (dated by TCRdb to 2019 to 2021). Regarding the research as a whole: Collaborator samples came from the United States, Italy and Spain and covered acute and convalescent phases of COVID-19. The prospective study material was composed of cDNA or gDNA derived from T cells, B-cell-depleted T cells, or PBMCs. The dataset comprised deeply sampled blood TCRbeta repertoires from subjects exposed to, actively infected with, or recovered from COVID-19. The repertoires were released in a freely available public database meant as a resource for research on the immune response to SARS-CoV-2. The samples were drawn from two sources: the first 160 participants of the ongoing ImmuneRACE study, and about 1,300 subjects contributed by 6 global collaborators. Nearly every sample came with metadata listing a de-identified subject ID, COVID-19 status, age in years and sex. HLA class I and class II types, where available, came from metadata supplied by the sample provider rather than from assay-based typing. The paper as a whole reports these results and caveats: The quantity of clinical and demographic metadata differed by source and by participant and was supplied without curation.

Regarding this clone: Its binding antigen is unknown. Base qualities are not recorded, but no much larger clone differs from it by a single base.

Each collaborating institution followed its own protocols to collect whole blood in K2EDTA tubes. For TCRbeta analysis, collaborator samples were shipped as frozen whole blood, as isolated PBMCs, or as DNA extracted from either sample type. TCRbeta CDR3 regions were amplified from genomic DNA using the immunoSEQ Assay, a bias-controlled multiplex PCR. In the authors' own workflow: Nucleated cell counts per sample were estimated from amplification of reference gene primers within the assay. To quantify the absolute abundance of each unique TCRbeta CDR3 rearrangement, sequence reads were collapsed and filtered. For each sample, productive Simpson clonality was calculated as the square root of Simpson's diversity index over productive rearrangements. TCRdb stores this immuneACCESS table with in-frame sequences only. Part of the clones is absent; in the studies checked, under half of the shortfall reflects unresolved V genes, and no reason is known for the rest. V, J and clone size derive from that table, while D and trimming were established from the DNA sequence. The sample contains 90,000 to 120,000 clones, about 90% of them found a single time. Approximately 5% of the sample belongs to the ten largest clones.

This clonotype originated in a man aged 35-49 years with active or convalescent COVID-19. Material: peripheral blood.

The CDR3 is CASSIGGGLSTEAFF. The nucleotide sequence reads TGTGCCAGTAGTATAGGTGGGGGCCTGAGCACTGAAGCTTTCTTT. The rearranged segments are TRBV19 and TRBJ1-1; tentative D gene TRBD1, with 6 bases matching. Its CDR3 holds 15 amino acids, cysteine through phenylalanine. Of the read, only the CDR3 DNA is kept; its 45 bases are in frame from base 1. V is cut by 1 base and J by 4 bases, and the space between the germline ends is 13 bases. From a lookup of the germline V gene (reference sequence), CDR1 and CDR2 are LNHDA and SQIVND.